The entry below gives a single T cell receptor beta chain sequence along with its context. What it recognizes is unknown. Each CDR3 protein gets one entry after TCRdb re-called the 5' RACE reads with MiXCR. The sample has around 180,000 distinct CDR3 sequences, 18% seen once. CDR1 is KGHSH, CDR2 LQKENI, per germline. V dropped 3 bases and J dropped 5 bases, with 10 bases sitting between them. The CDR3 covers 14 residues. These data originate in a study of T-cell memory formation after mild COVID-19. Broader study findings: Pre-infection memory already had some responding clones, implying cross-reactive memory joined. Clones that shrank (day 15 to 85) were balanced CD4/CD8, whereas later expanders leaned CD4+. Chiefly within CM and EM were the contracting CD4+ clones; CD8+ ones were within EMRA.

Material for sequencing was PBMCs or a T cell subset sorted from them (not recorded which). This TCR was sampled from a man aged 18 to 29 who had mild COVID-19 (a few samples of this study predate the infection). Cell type and time point are not known. V gene TRBV18 combines with J gene TRBJ1-4; D gene unclear. CDR3 sequence reads: CASSPQPENEKLFF. The CDR3 DNA reads TGTGCCAGCTCACCGCAGCCAGAAAATGAAAAACTGTTTTTT.